The 29 T cell receptor beta chains below come from one sample, sequenced in a study of CD8 T cells in ankylosing spondylitis. The study's findings and limits: For ankylosing spondylitis blood, a TCR beta motif of about eight highly homologous variants appeared characteristic.

Each CDR3 protein is one row after TCRdb ran MiXCR on the 5' RACE reads. The sample comprises hundreds of thousands of distinct CDR3 sequences, 10% to 15% of which are singletons, and more than 0.5% rests with the top ten. These receptors lack a known antigen. Sequencing was carried out using blood, either unsorted or a sorted T cell fraction (not recorded which). The receptor source for this set is a male donor with ankylosing spondylitis.

There are a few counts of this clonotype. The chain is built from TRBV18 and TRBJ2-1, with no clear D. The CDR3 contains 15 residues. Trimming removed 4 bases from V and 5 bases from J, with 15 bases in between. CDR1 and CDR2 from the germline V gene are KGHSH and LQKENI. CDR3 coding DNA: TGTGCCAGCTCACTGCTAATGAGTTGGGACAATGAGCAGTTCTTC. This sequence encodes CASSLLMSWDNEQFF.

The rearrangement links TRBV12-3 or TRBV12-4 to TRBJ1-5; no reliable D call. The germline V and J ends were trimmed by 1 base and 7 bases, with 8 bases remaining between them. The CDR3 totals 13 residues. CDR3 bases: TGTGCCAGCAGTTTAGGGTATCGACAGCCCCAGCATTTT. It translates to CASSLGYRQPQHF.

This clonotype has at least ten counts. The CDR3 DNA is TGCAGTGCTAGTCCGGTTTATCAGCCCCAGCATTTT. Its translation is CSASPVYQPQHF. This rearrangement joins TRBV20-1 to TRBJ1-5; D gene unclear. CDR1 and CDR2 (germline): DFQATT, SNEGSKA (reference sequence). This CDR3 region has 12 residues. Trimming took off 3 bases at V and 5 bases at J, with 8 bases between the two ends.

In DNA form, the CDR3 reads TGCAGCGTTGAGGGGACTAGCGGGAGGACAGATACGCAGTATTTT. Translated, it gives CSVEGTSGRTDTQYF. The chain recombines TRBV29-1 with TRBJ2-3; the match to TRBD2 covers 15 bases. V dropped 3 bases and J dropped 3; count of bases not matched to a gene: 1. Germline CDR1 reads SQVTM; CDR2 reads ANQGSEA. The CDR3 totals 15 residues.

Concerning this clonotype: A much more abundant neighbour one base away suggests this may be a read error. The chain combines TRBV28 with TRBJ2-1; 7 nucleotides match TRBD2. CDR1 MDHEN and CDR2 SYDVKM come from the germline V gene. The CDR3 extends over 14 amino acids. The CDR3 DNA reads as TGTGCCAGCATTAGCGGGCACTCCTGCAATGAGCAGTTCTTC. This translates into CASISGHSCNEQFF.

This clonotype was detected many times. This chain joins TRBV10-3 and TRBJ2-7, with TRBD2 as a possible D gene (6 bases). Trimming removed 7 bases from V and 0 bases from J, with 13 bases in between. Germline V gives CDR1 ENHRY, CDR2 SYGVKD. This CDR3 spans 14 amino acids. In DNA form, the CDR3 reads TGTGCCATCAAGGCTAGCGCCACCTCCTACGAGCAGTACTTC. Protein product: CAIKASATSYEQYF.

In its sample, this clonotype was seen a few times. This chain connects TRBV5-1 to TRBJ2-1, with 10 bases aligning to TRBD2. CDR1 is SGHRS, CDR2 YFSETQ, per germline. V trimming: 4 bases; J trimming: 4 bases; junction bases outside the gene matches: 8. This CDR3 has 16 amino acids. CDR3 nucleotides: TGCGCCAGCAGCCCAGGACTAGCGGACCTATACAATGAGCAGTTCTTC. It yields the protein CASSPGLADLYNEQFF.

This chain links TRBV5-1 with TRBJ1-4, with 7 bases that match TRBD1. CDR1 SGHRS and CDR2 YFSETQ come from the germline V gene. The V and J ends lost 1 base and 8 bases, in that order; junction bases with no gene match: 8. The CDR3 runs 15 residues. CDR3 coding DNA: TGCGCCAGCAGCTTGTCTCTACAGGGGTCCGAAAAACTGTTTTTT. Protein: CASSLSLQGSEKLFF.

V usage is TRBV7-9 and J usage is TRBJ2-1, with 7 bases identical to TRBD2. After removal of 5 bases from V and 5 bases from J, the junction contained 9 bases not matched to a gene. The CDR3 extends over 15 amino acids. The germline V gene encodes CDR1 SEHNR and CDR2 FQNEAQ (reference sequence). CDR3 coding DNA: TGTGCCAGCAGCCCAAGGACTAGGAGAGACAATGAGCAGTTCTTC. This codes for CASSPRTRRDNEQFF.

This clonotype was seen a handful of times. The chain has TRBV4-3 and TRBJ1-3, with D possibly TRBD1 on 5 matching bases. V was clipped by 3 bases and J by 3 bases, with 9 bases between them. The CDR3 is made up of 14 amino acids. CDR1 is LGHNA and CDR2 is YSLEER in the germline V gene. CDR3 residues: CASSQWGNGNTIYF. The DNA for the CDR3 is TGCGCCAGCAGCCAGTGGGGGAATGGAAACACCATATATTTT.

This clonotype was detected many times. The chain joins TRBV5-1 to TRBJ1-1; D is unclear. Germline V gene data show CDR1 as SGHRS and CDR2 as YFSETQ. The CDR3 runs 13 residues. V was shortened by 7 bases and J by 4 bases, with 14 bases between the two germline ends. CDR3 sequence: CASGRTLSTEAFF. The CDR3 nucleotides read TGCGCCAGCGGGAGGACCCTGAGCACTGAAGCTTTCTTT.

This clonotype appeared a few times. In DNA, the CDR3 is TGCAGGTTACCGGCTGAGCCTACAGAGACCCAGTACTTC. Translation: CRLPAEPTETQYF. The chain links TRBV20-1 to TRBJ2-5, with D uncertain. This CDR3 contains 13 residues. Germline V gene data show CDR1 as DFQATT and CDR2 as SNEGSKA (reference sequence).

The rearrangement joins TRBV20-1 to TRBJ1-4; the D is unclear. Between the trimmed V and J ends, which lost 3 bases and 3 bases, there was a span of 11 bases. This CDR3 is built from 14 residues. Looked up from germline, CDR1 is DFQATT and CDR2 is SNEGSKA (reference sequence). CDR3: CSARRGSSNEKLFF. The CDR3 bases are TGCAGTGCTAGGCGGGGTTCATCTAATGAAAAACTGTTTTTT.

This clonotype was recorded a few times. The CDR3 region has the DNA TGTGCCAGCAGCGTCCCGGGCCCTGATCGCTCGGACACTGAAGCTTTCTTT. Translating it yields CASSVPGPDRSDTEAFF. This chain connects TRBV7-9 to TRBJ1-1; D remains unclear. The ends were cut back, 5 bases at V and 3 bases at J, with 22 bases in the middle. Germline CDR1 and CDR2: SEHNR and FQNEAQ (reference sequence). The CDR3 consists of 17 residues. The variable domain in full, completed from reference TRBV7-9 and TRBJ1-1, reads DTGVSQNPRHKITKRGQNVTFRCDPISEHNRLYWYRQTLGQGPEFLTYFQNEAQLEKSRLLSDRFSAERPKGSFSTLEIQRTEQGDSAMYLCASSVPGPDRSDTEAFFGQGTRLTVV.

V is TRBV28 and J is TRBJ1-2; D not certain. Looked up from germline, CDR1 is MDHEN and CDR2 is SYDVKM. The V and J ends lost 0 bases and 4 bases respectively, with 9 bases between them. The CDR3 is made up of 14 amino acids. CDR3 protein: CASSLWGSGYGYTF. Here the CDR3 DNA reads TGTGCCAGCAGTTTATGGGGGTCGGGCTATGGCTACACCTTC.

The chain joins TRBV14 to TRBJ2-1, with TRBD1 matching over 9 bases. This CDR3 spans 17 amino acids. V lost 3 bases to trimming and J lost 4 bases; unmatched junction nucleotides: 10. The germline V gene has CDR1 SGHDN and CDR2 FVKESK. The CDR3 region is CASSQSRDRAEYNEQFF. CDR3 DNA sequence: TGTGCCAGCAGCCAGAGTCGGGACAGGGCAGAATACAATGAGCAGTTCTTC.

This clonotype was counted ten times or more. The genes are TRBV29-1 and TRBJ2-1, with D possibly being TRBD1 or TRBD2 (5 bases each). CDR1 and CDR2 (germline): SQVTM, ANQGSEA. This CDR3 is built from 12 residues. With 5 bases removed from V and 13 bases from J, the gap between germline ends came to 18 bases. In DNA, the CDR3 is TGCAGCGTTAGAAGGGACGGGCCCTCTCAGTTCTTC. This codes for CSVRRDGPSQFF.

A few counts support this clonotype. The rearrangement links TRBV4-1 to TRBJ2-2; D possibly corresponds to TRBD2 (6 bases). This CDR3 is 17 amino acids long. Deletions cut 1 base from V and 4 bases from J, with 16 bases between. Germline CDR1 is MGHRA and CDR2 is YSYEKL. The CDR3 sequence: CASSQVLAGRFTGELFF. As DNA, the CDR3 is TGCGCCAGCAGCCAAGTATTGGCAGGGAGGTTCACCGGGGAGCTGTTTTTT.

This sequence joins TRBV4-3 and TRBJ1-6; D is undetermined. The CDR3 consists of 17 residues. The germline gives CDR1 LGHNA, CDR2 YSLEER. With 1 base removed from V and 0 bases from J, the gap between germline ends came to 10 bases. CDR3 in amino acids: CASSQVLGSSYNSPLHF. Here the CDR3 DNA reads TGCGCCAGCAGCCAAGTACTTGGAAGCTCCTATAATTCACCCCTCCACTTT.

Here the CDR3 DNA reads TGTGCCAGCAGTTACGAAGCGGGAGCGACCTACGAGCAGTACTTC. This gives the protein CASSYEAGATYEQYF. V is TRBV6-5 and J is TRBJ2-7; TRBD2 aligns across 8 bases. The CDR3 is 15 amino acids. V lost 2 bases and J lost 2; bases outside the gene matches: 5. Germline V gene data show CDR1 as MNHEY and CDR2 as SVGAGI.

The chain recombines TRBV30 with TRBJ2-7, with 7 bases fitting TRBD1. Germline V gene lookup returns CDR1 GTSNPN and CDR2 SVGIG (reference sequence). Losses at the gene ends were 3 bases for V and 6 bases for J; bases not matched to a gene: 8. This CDR3 comprises 13 residues. CDR3 protein: CAWRKGQNVEQYF. In DNA, the CDR3 is TGTGCCTGGAGAAAGGGACAGAATGTCGAGCAGTACTTC.

CDR3 nucleotide sequence: TGTGCCAGCAGGAAACAGGGGGCGGCTGAAGCTTTCTTT. Its translation: CASRKQGAAEAFF. The chain links TRBV2 to TRBJ1-1, with 9 bases aligning to TRBD1. Germline CDR1 and CDR2: SNHLY and FYNNEI. Trimming took 6 bases from V and 6 from J; bases not matched to a gene: 5. The CDR3 contains 13 residues.

This clonotype was seen a handful of times. The chain employs TRBV27 and TRBJ1-2; 11 bases are a match to TRBD1. The CDR3 consists of 17 residues. Germline values: CDR1 MNHEY, CDR2 SMNVEV (reference sequence). The V gene end was trimmed by 4 bases and the J gene end by 8 bases; junction bases not matched to a gene: 15. CDR3 coding DNA: TGTGCCAGCAGTTCCACATTTGCAGGGGACAGGGGGAGCGGCTACACCTTC. Its protein is CASSSTFAGDRGSGYTF.

V and J are TRBV5-1 and TRBJ2-1; D may be TRBD2 (5 bases). Trimming took 2 bases from V and 7 from J, leaving 13 bases between them. In germline, CDR1 is SGHRS, CDR2 YFSETQ. This CDR3 comprises 14 residues. CDR3 DNA sequence: TGCGCCAGCAGCTTCCACCCCCGGAGGAATGAGCAGTTCTTC. Residues: CASSFHPRRNEQFF. The full variable domain, with the rest looked up from reference TRBV5-1 and TRBJ2-1, is KAGVTQTPRYLIKTRGQQVTLSCSPISGHRSVSWYQQTPGQGLQFLFEYFSETQRNKGNFPGRFSGRQFSNSRSEMNVSTLELGDSALYLCASSFHPRRNEQFFGPGTRLTVL.

This clonotype showed up just a few times. This rearrangement joins TRBV5-1 to TRBJ1-5, with 7 bases identical to TRBD1. CDR3 length: 14 amino acids. Trimming took 3 bases from V and 9 from J; bases not matched to a gene: 9. The V gene's germline CDR1 is SGHRS and CDR2 YFSETQ. In DNA form, the CDR3 reads TGCGCCAGCAGCTCGGGACAGCGAGACTCGCCCCAGCATTTT. Translating it yields CASSSGQRDSPQHF.

This clonotype was seen a few times. The V gene is TRBV7-2, the J gene TRBJ2-1; TRBD1 aligns across 8 bases. The germline gives CDR1 SGHTA, CDR2 FQGNSA. The V and J ends lost 5 bases and 3 bases, in that order; junction bases with no gene match: 6. The CDR3 covers 15 residues. CDR3 coding DNA: TGTGCCAGCAGCGTAAGACAGGGGAACTACAATGAGCAGTTCTTC. It translates to CASSVRQGNYNEQFF. The full variable domain, with the rest looked up from reference TRBV7-2 and TRBJ2-1, is GAGVSQSPSNKVTEKGKDVELRCDPISGHTALYWYRQSLGQGLEFLIYFQGNSAPDKSGLPSDRFSAERTGGSVSTLTIQRTQQEDSAVYLCASSVRQGNYNEQFFGPGTRLTVL.

This clonotype has a handful of counts. J is TRBJ2-7 and V is TRBV5-6; D uncertain. Germline V gives CDR1 SGHDT, CDR2 YYEEEE. CDR3 size: 14 residues. With 3 bases removed from V and 4 bases from J, the gap between germline ends came to 14 bases. Here the CDR3 DNA reads TGTGCCAGCAGCTCCTTGGGAAGAAGGTACGAGCAGTACTTC. This sequence encodes CASSSLGRRYEQYF.

This clonotype has just a few counts. The V gene is TRBV20-1, the J gene TRBJ1-1; D is possibly TRBD1 (6 bases). CDR1 is DFQATT, CDR2 SNEGSKA, per germline (reference sequence). The CDR3 is 11 residues long. The CDR3 here is CGWGQYTEAFF. CDR3 sequence (DNA): TGCGGATGGGGGCAGTACACTGAAGCTTTCTTT.

The sample holds a few counts of this clonotype. The J gene is TRBJ1-4, the V gene TRBV20-1; the D gene is possibly TRBD1 (5 bases). V dropped 2 bases and J dropped 6 bases, with 7 bases sitting between them. This CDR3 comprises 12 residues. Germline-derived CDR1 and CDR2 are DFQATT and SNEGSKA (reference sequence). This chain's CDR3 is CSARWGYEKLFF. CDR3 in DNA: TGCAGTGCTAGATGGGGCTATGAAAAACTGTTTTTT.